Listed below are T cell receptor beta chains from one sample, sequenced in a study of blood T cells in healthy people across ages. In TCRdb, the 5' RACE reads were re-called with MiXCR into one record per CDR3 protein. The repertoire consists of 600,000 to 1,000,000 distinct CDR3 sequences, with approximately 25% occurring once and the leading ten covering approximately 4%. These data are also associated with another study on T cells of mothers and their children.

Material for sequencing was blood. The receptors here all came from a boy aged 5 to 17 in good health. Both conserved end residues are part of each CDR3. A D gene is named only where the DNA matches it firmly. Expanded clones are given a class, and other clones once, few, many or no size at all.

CDR3 DNA	CDR3 protein	V gene	D gene	J gene	clone size
TGTGCCAGAGGGGGGATTACAGGGAACACTGAAGCTTTCTTT	CARGGITGNTEAFF	TRBV2	.	TRBJ1-1	.
TGTGCCAGCAGTTTAGGGGCTAGCGGGGCGGCAGATACGCAGTATTTT	CASSLGASGAADTQYF	TRBV28	TRBD2	TRBJ2-3	few
TGCAGCGTTGATCTGGGCCCGAACACTGAAGCTTTCTTT	CSVDLGPNTEAFF	TRBV29-1	.	TRBJ1-1	.
TGTGCCAGCAGCTCCCAGGGTTTCGAGACCCAGTACTTC	CASSSQGFETQYF	TRBV7-8	.	TRBJ2-5	many
TGTGCCATCAAGGCTGATGACGGGACGATTGAAGCTTTCTTT	CAIKADDGTIEAFF	TRBV10-3	.	TRBJ1-1	.
TGCAGTGCTAGAGTTTTGCGGGAGGGCGTCAACACAGATACGCAGTATTTT	CSARVLREGVNTDTQYF	TRBV20-1	TRBD2	TRBJ2-3	.
TGTGCCAGCAGTTCGGAAACCGCGGATAAGACTAGCGGGGATTACAATGAGCAGTTCTTC	CASSSETADKTSGDYNEQFF	TRBV28	TRBD2	TRBJ2-1	.
TGTGCCAGCGGGGGAATTGGAAACACCATATATTTT	CASGGIGNTIYF	TRBV9	.	TRBJ1-3	.
TGCAGTGCTAGAGATCCGCGACAGGGGCCCTCCTACGAGCAGTACTTC	CSARDPRQGPSYEQYF	TRBV20-1	TRBD1	TRBJ2-7	few
TGTGCCAGCAGCCCCCCGGGGACAGGGAATGAGCAGTTCTTC	CASSPPGTGNEQFF	TRBV12-3/TRBV12-4	TRBD1	TRBJ2-1	.
TGTGCCAGCAGCTCAGCTCATAGCGGGGGCCCCAGGAGCTCCTACAATGAGCAGTTCTTC	CASSSAHSGGPRSSYNEQFF	TRBV7-2	TRBD2	TRBJ2-1	.
TGTGCCAGCAGTTACTCGATGGTCCGCTCCTACGAGCAGTACTTC	CASSYSMVRSYEQYF	TRBV6-5	.	TRBJ2-7	few
TGCGCCAGCAGCATTACAGGGGGCTTTGACGAGCAGTACTTC	CASSITGGFDEQYF	TRBV5-1	TRBD1	TRBJ2-7	few
TGCAGTGCTAAAGGCCAGGGGAATTCACCCCTCCACTTT	CSAKGQGNSPLHF	TRBV20-1	.	TRBJ1-6	few
TGTGCCAGCAGCCAAGGGTACGGAGCACCTCAAGAGACCCAGTACTTC	CASSQGYGAPQETQYF	TRBV14	.	TRBJ2-5	.
TGTGCCAGCAGTAAATCCGGGGGCAGGGTCTACGAGCAGTACTTC	CASSKSGGRVYEQYF	TRBV6-2/TRBV6-3	.	TRBJ2-7	.
TGTGCCAGCAGCCGACAGCAAATGGGGGCAGATACGCAGTATTTT	CASSRQQMGADTQYF	TRBV5-5	.	TRBJ2-3	few
TGCAGTGCTAGGGGCCGGTCGGGGCAAGCTTACAATGAGCAGTTCTTC	CSARGRSGQAYNEQFF	TRBV20-1	.	TRBJ2-1	few
TGCAGTGCTCCACCTTATGGCGGGACTAGCGGCTACAATGAGCAGTTCTTC	CSAPPYGGTSGYNEQFF	TRBV20-1	TRBD2	TRBJ2-1	.
TGCAGCGTAGCTTTGGGACCTGCCAATCAGCCCCAGCATTTT	CSVALGPANQPQHF	TRBV29-1	.	TRBJ1-5	.
TGTGCCATTAATACGACAGACGCAACTAATGAAAAACTGTTTTTT	CAINTTDATNEKLFF	TRBV6-9	.	TRBJ1-4	.
TGTGCCAGCACCCCGACAGGGCCCAATGAGCAGTTCTTC	CASTPTGPNEQFF	TRBV12-3/TRBV12-4	TRBD1	TRBJ2-1	many
TGTGCCAGCAGTTTTGTGACACTTCAAGAGACCCAGTACTTC	CASSFVTLQETQYF	TRBV12-3/TRBV12-4	.	TRBJ2-5	.
TGTGCCAGCAGTTTAATCCAGAGTTTCTCCTACGAGCAGTACTTC	CASSLIQSFSYEQYF	TRBV28	.	TRBJ2-7	few
TGTGCCAGCAGTGATTACTCCTACAATGAGCAGTTCTTC	CASSDYSYNEQFF	TRBV6-6	.	TRBJ2-1	.
TGTGCCAGCCGAAGCAAGGGACTAGCGAGCGAGACCCAGTACTTC	CASRSKGLASETQYF	TRBV12-3/TRBV12-4	TRBD2	TRBJ2-5	.
TGTGCCAGCTCACCCCACACCGGGGAGCTGTTTTTT	CASSPHTGELFF	TRBV18	.	TRBJ2-2	.
TGTGCCCGCAGGCTAGCGGGAGCGGCGTCCTACGAGCAGTACTTC	CARRLAGAASYEQYF	TRBV28	TRBD2	TRBJ2-7	.
TGTGCCAGCAGCTTAGGGGCGGGAATGGCCTACGAGCAGTACTTC	CASSLGAGMAYEQYF	TRBV7-3	.	TRBJ2-7	.
TGCGCCAGCAGCCAAGAAGACGGGAGGGTGGGAGAGACCCAGTACTTC	CASSQEDGRVGETQYF	TRBV4-1	TRBD2	TRBJ2-5	.
TGCAGCGTCATTGAGTATGATAGCGGGCAACCCTACGAGCAGTACTTC	CSVIEYDSGQPYEQYF	TRBV29-1	TRBD2	TRBJ2-7	.
TGTGCCAGCAGCGACGGGACTAGCGGCACTACCTACGAGCAGTACTTC	CASSDGTSGTTYEQYF	TRBV2	TRBD2	TRBJ2-7	.
TGCGCCAGCAGCCAAGAAATCCGGGGCGGAGACTTGACCAAAAACATTCAGTACTTC	CASSQEIRGGDLTKNIQYF	TRBV4-3	.	TRBJ2-4	.
TGTGCCAGCAGCCGAGAGACTAGCGGGGGAAGGTCCTACGAGCAGTACTTC	CASSRETSGGRSYEQYF	TRBV4-2	TRBD2	TRBJ2-7	few
TGCAGTGCTGACGGGCAAGGGGGCGGAGAGACCCAGTACTTC	CSADGQGGGETQYF	TRBV20-1	TRBD1	TRBJ2-5	.
TGTGCCACCAGCACGACAGAGTTTCCTTACGAGCAGTACTTC	CATSTTEFPYEQYF	TRBV15	.	TRBJ2-7	.
TGCAGCGTTGAGTGGGTCGGTAACGGAGATGAGCAGTACTTC	CSVEWVGNGDEQYF	TRBV29-1	.	TRBJ2-7	.
TGTGCCAGCAGCTTAGGGACTAGCGGGATGGTCTATGAGCAGTTCTTC	CASSLGTSGMVYEQFF	TRBV11-3	TRBD2	TRBJ2-1	.
TGTGCCATCAGTGGACAGGGAACAGATACGCAGTATTTT	CAISGQGTDTQYF	TRBV10-3	TRBD1	TRBJ2-3	.
TGTGCCAGCAGCGTAGGTAGAAATGAGCAGTTCTTC	CASSVGRNEQFF	TRBV9	.	TRBJ2-1	.
TGCGCCAGCAGCCTTTCTGACAGGACTCACTACGAGCAGTACTTC	CASSLSDRTHYEQYF	TRBV5-1	.	TRBJ2-7	.
TGTGCCACAGCGCGGGGGATGAACACTGAAGCTTTCTTT	CATARGMNTEAFF	TRBV6-2/TRBV6-3	.	TRBJ1-1	.